This entry lists 18 T cell receptor beta chains sequenced from one sample in a study of cytomegalovirus exposure and HLA in healthy donors. PCR amplification relied on 60 Vbeta primers (plus 13 Jbeta primers). The method was immunoSEQ multiplex PCR; TCRdb's version includes in-frame clones alone and lacks a portion of them. In the table there are roughly 200,000 clones, 70% to 85% of which are singletons. The sequenced sample consisted of PBMCs. The receptors derive from a middle-aged woman in good health and CMV-seronegative.

V and J are TRBV18 and TRBJ1-4; possibly TRBD1 for D (6 bases). Trimming stripped 5 bases from V and 4 bases from J, with 11 bases between. Germline-derived CDR1 and CDR2 are KGHSH and LQKENI. This CDR3 is built from 14 residues. The CDR3 spells CASSGTPINEKLFF. In DNA, the CDR3 is TGTGCCAGCTCAGGGACACCCATTAATGAAAAACTGTTTTTT.

The rearrangement links TRBV2 to TRBJ2-3; 8 bases are a match to TRBD2. After removal of 4 bases from V and 2 bases from J, the junction contained 5 bases not matched to a gene. The CDR3 is 15 residues long. The germline gives CDR1 SNHLY, CDR2 FYNNEI. The DNA for the CDR3 is TGTGCCAGCAGTGTAGGCGGGGGGCCCACAGATACGCAGTATTTT. This encodes CASSVGGGPTDTQYF.

This rearrangement joins TRBV15 to TRBJ2-7; D is perhaps TRBD1 (7 bases). The CDR3 is made up of 15 amino acids. V was shortened by 1 base and J by 5 bases, with 15 bases between the two germline ends. Germline values: CDR1 LNHNV, CDR2 YYDKDF (reference sequence). In nucleotides, the CDR3 is TGTGCCACCAGCAGAGCCAGGGGGGACAGAAACGAGCAGTACTTC. Its translation is CATSRARGDRNEQYF.

The CDR3 region is CAWRGRSTEAFF. For the CDR3, the DNA is TGTGCCTGGAGGGGGCGGTCCACTGAAGCTTTCTTT. This chain links TRBV30 with TRBJ1-1; the D gene is possibly TRBD1 (5 bases). Germline V lookup: CDR1 GTSNPN, CDR2 SVGIG (reference sequence). This CDR3 has 12 amino acids. V was pared by 3 bases and J by 4 bases, with 9 bases between.

The V gene is TRBV11-3, the J gene TRBJ2-1; 10 nucleotides match TRBD2. V was clipped by 3 bases and J by 3 bases; unmatched bases: 2. The CDR3 is 15 residues long. Germline-derived CDR1 and CDR2 are SGHNT and YENEEA. CDR3 residues: CASSLSSGGYNEQFF. The CDR3 nucleotides are TGTGCCAGCAGCTTGTCTAGCGGGGGCTACAATGAGCAGTTCTTC.

In its sample, this clone was seen once. This sequence joins TRBV28 and TRBJ1-1; D remains unclear. V gave up 3 bases and J gave up 1 base, with 6 bases separating them. Germline V gene sequence: CDR1 MDHEN, CDR2 SYDVKM. The CDR3 consists of 13 residues. CDR3 amino acids: CASSLGANTEAFF. The DNA for the CDR3 is TGTGCCAGCAGTTTGGGCGCGAACACTGAAGCTTTCTTT.

In DNA form, the CDR3 reads TGCGCCAGCTCGACAGGCCTCAATCAGCCCCAGCATTTT. As protein: CASSTGLNQPQHF. The rearrangement uses TRBV10-1 and TRBJ1-5, with D possibly matching TRBD1 (6 bases). The CDR3 has 13 amino acids. V was shortened by 8 bases and J by 3 bases, with 11 bases between the two germline ends. Per germline, CDR1 WNHNN and CDR2 SYGVQD (reference sequence).

The chain has TRBV7-6 and TRBJ2-1, with 7 bases fitting TRBD2. Germline trimming cut 8 bases from V and 2 bases from J; bases unmatched to any gene: 3. This CDR3 comprises 13 residues. Per the germline V gene, CDR1 is SGHVS and CDR2 is FNYEAQ. The CDR3 loop is CASGSGPYNEQFF. The CDR3 coding sequence is TGTGCCAGCGGTAGCGGGCCCTACAATGAGCAGTTCTTC.

This clone occurred a few times. The chain employs TRBV19 and TRBJ1-1; D is undetermined. V was clipped by 3 bases and J by 0 bases, with 8 bases between them. Germline CDR1 LNHDA, CDR2 SQIVND (reference sequence). The CDR3 is made up of 14 amino acids. This CDR3 is CASSIRLMNTEAFF. Here the CDR3 DNA reads TGTGCCAGTAGTATCCGACTAATGAACACTGAAGCTTTCTTT.

The chain carries TRBV5-1 and TRBJ2-5, with D tentatively TRBD1 (5 bases). The V end lost 3 bases, the J end lost 1 base, and 10 bases lay between the germline ends. CDR3 length equals 14 residues. CDR1 and CDR2 (germline): SGHRS, YFSETQ. The CDR3 DNA reads TGCGCCAGCAGCTCTTCAGGGATCCAAGAGACCCAGTACTTC. Its protein is CASSSSGIQETQYF. The full variable domain, completed using reference TRBV5-1 and TRBJ2-5, is KAGVTQTPRYLIKTRGQQVTLSCSPISGHRSVSWYQQTPGQGLQFLFEYFSETQRNKGNFPGRFSGRQFSNSRSEMNVSTLELGDSALYLCASSSSGIQETQYFGPGTRLLVL.

The J gene is TRBJ2-7, the V gene TRBV29-1; D perhaps matches TRBD2 (6 bases). CDR1 SQVTM and CDR2 ANQGSEA come from the germline V gene. There are 12 residues in the CDR3. V was shortened by 6 bases and J by 7 bases, with 16 bases between the two germline ends. Here the CDR3 DNA reads TGCAGCGTGCGCAGGGCGGAGGGAGAGCAGTACTTC. Amino acid sequence: CSVRRAEGEQYF.

V usage is TRBV30 and J usage is TRBJ1-3; 7 bases fit TRBD1. The ends lost 3 bases at V and 2 bases at J; junction bases unmatched: 13. Germline V gene data show CDR1 as GTSNPN and CDR2 as SVGIG (reference sequence). The CDR3 sequence is 17 residues long. The CDR3: CAWSLIVQGGTGNTIYF. CDR3 sequence (DNA): TGTGCCTGGAGCCTGATCGTTCAGGGGGGAACTGGAAACACCATATATTTT.

The chain has TRBV18 and TRBJ1-4, with no clear D. This CDR3 comprises 13 residues. The V end was cut by 5 bases, the J end by 4 bases, with 8 bases between. CDR1 and CDR2 from the germline V gene are KGHSH and LQKENI. The CDR3 DNA follows: TGTGCCAGCTCAAAGAGCAATAATGAAAAACTGTTTTTT. Amino acid sequence: CASSKSNNEKLFF.

The sample holds a few counts of this clone. The rearrangement joins TRBV28 to TRBJ2-7; 9 nucleotides line up with TRBD2. The CDR3 has 15 residues. The trim removed 3 bases at V and 9 bases at J, leaving 12 bases unmatched. CDR1 and CDR2 (germline): MDHEN, SYDVKM. This chain's CDR3 is CASSFRSGGPRGQYF. The CDR3 bases are TGTGCCAGCAGTTTTCGTAGCGGGGGCCCACGGGGGCAGTACTTC.

The chain carries TRBV4-3 and TRBJ2-2; 8 bases map to TRBD1. Trimming at V came to 1 base and at J to 3 bases, leaving 10 bases not matched to a gene. This CDR3 contains 18 residues. Germline V gene data show CDR1 as LGHNA and CDR2 as YSLEER. The CDR3 spells CASSQGMRTGPYTGELFF. CDR3 DNA: TGCGCCAGCAGCCAAGGAATGCGGACAGGGCCCTACACCGGGGAGCTGTTTTTT.

This sequence joins TRBV10-3 and TRBJ1-1; possibly TRBD1 for D (6 bases). Deletions cut 0 bases from V and 4 bases from J, with 21 bases between. CDR1 is ENHRY, CDR2 SYGVKD, per germline. This CDR3 contains 18 residues. The CDR3 loop reads CAISESLQGGPFGTEAFF. In nucleotides, the CDR3 is TGTGCCATCAGTGAGTCGCTACAGGGTGGGCCCTTTGGCACTGAAGCTTTCTTT.

V and J are TRBV11-2 and TRBJ1-4; no clear D. The length of the CDR3 is 16 residues. V shed 3 bases and J shed 3 bases, with 14 bases lying between them. Germline V gives CDR1 SGHAT, CDR2 FQNNGV. CDR3 sequence: CASSLDLGGPNEKLFF. As DNA, the CDR3 is TGTGCCAGCAGCTTGGATTTGGGAGGACCTAATGAAAAACTGTTTTTT. The complete variable domain, with remaining parts taken from reference TRBV11-2 and TRBJ1-4, reads EAGVAQSPRYKIIEKRQSVAFWCNPISGHATLYWYQQILGQGPKLLIQFQNNGVVDDSQLPKDRFSAERLKGVDSTLKIQPAKLEDSAVYLCASSLDLGGPNEKLFFGSGTQLSVL.

This chain joins TRBV6-6 and TRBJ2-7; 9 bases match TRBD2. The junction had 7 bases not matched to a gene; V was cut back by 2 bases and J by 2 bases. Germline loops: CDR1 MNHNY, CDR2 SVGAGI (reference sequence). The CDR3 length is 16 residues. In DNA, the CDR3 is TGTGCCAGCAGTTACCGGGAGCCTAGCGGGGCCTACGAGCAGTACTTC. Translated, it gives CASSYREPSGAYEQYF.